Shown below are 22 T cell receptor beta chains from a single sample sequenced in a study of technical replicates of blood from a handful of donors. Produced via immunoSEQ multiplex PCR; TCRdb's table is partial and in-frame only. Of approximately 59,000 clones in the sample, approximately 86% are singletons; the top ten hold about 5%. The sample taken for sequencing was PBMCs. Source of these receptors: a human donor in good health. Some clones in this sample may be carry-over from other donors' samples.

The gene calls are TRBV21-1 and TRBJ2-2; the listed D gene, TRBD1, was not tested against the DNA. TRBV21-1 has pseudogene status. The CDR3 spans 15 residues. The CDR3 sequence is CASSADRGTTGELFF. The DNA for the CDR3 is TGTGCCAGCAGCGCCGACAGGGGGACCACCGGGGAGCTGTTTTTT.

The genes are TRBV14 and TRBJ2-5; D is undetermined. Germline lookup yields CDR1 SGHDN and CDR2 FVKESK. This CDR3 contains 15 residues. Trimming removed 1 base from V and 1 base from J, with 10 bases in between. This CDR3 is CASSQVWASQETQYF. In DNA form, the CDR3 reads TGTGCCAGCAGCCAAGTCTGGGCGTCCCAAGAGACCCAGTACTTC. Supplemented by reference TRBV14 and TRBJ2-5, the full variable domain reads EAGVTQFPSHSVIEKGQTVTLRCDPISGHDNLYWYRRVMGKEIKFLLHFVKESKQDESGMPNNRFLAERTGGTYSTLKVQPAELEDSGVYFCASSQVWASQETQYFGPGTRLLVL.

This clone was recorded only once. The chain combines TRBV21-1 with TRBJ1-3; the table assigns TRBD1, which was not confirmed against the DNA. TRBV21-1 is termed a pseudogene. The CDR3 runs to 15 residues. CDR3 bases: TGTGCCAGCAGCAACAGGCTTGACTCTGGAAACACCATATATTTT. It yields the protein CASSNRLDSGNTIYF.

The J gene is TRBJ2-1, the V gene TRBV5-1, with D possibly matching TRBD2 (5 bases). V was shortened by 4 bases and J by 7 bases, with 15 bases between the two germline ends. The CDR3 sequence is 14 residues long. Germline assignment: CDR1 SGHRS and CDR2 YFSETQ. The chain's CDR3 is CASSPGVPGNEQFF. DNA for the CDR3: TGCGCCAGCAGCCCCGGGGTCCCGGGGAATGAGCAGTTCTTC.

The V and J genes are TRBV2 and TRBJ1-2, with a possible D match to TRBD1 (5 bases). CDR1 and CDR2 from the germline V gene are SNHLY and FYNNEI. The length of the CDR3 is 13 residues. V shed 6 bases and J shed 1 base, with 9 bases lying between them. CDR3 protein: CASRTDSNYGYTF. The CDR3 DNA reads TGTGCCAGCAGGACCGACAGTAACTATGGCTACACCTTC.

The J gene is TRBJ2-3, the V gene TRBV5-8; D is perhaps TRBD1 (5 bases). CDR1 is SGHTS and CDR2 is YDEGEE in the germline V gene. The CDR3 runs 15 residues. V lost 0 bases and J 0 bases, leaving 8 bases between the germline ends. In nucleotides, the CDR3 is TGTGCCAGCAGCTTGGGGACACTTAGCACAGATACGCAGTATTTT. It yields the protein CASSLGTLSTDTQYF.

The chain links TRBV4-3 to TRBJ2-7; unclear D gene. Germline-derived CDR1 and CDR2 are LGHNA and YSLEER. The ends were cut back, 0 bases at V and 4 bases at J, with 10 bases in the middle. This CDR3 is built from 14 residues. The CDR3 DNA sequence: TGCGCCAGCAGCCAAGATAGTGCGAGTTACGAGCAGTACTTC. Encoded protein: CASSQDSASYEQYF.

This clone came up a few times. V is TRBV10-3 and J is TRBJ1-5; D remains unclear. Germline CDR1 and CDR2: ENHRY and SYGVKD. CDR3 length: 14 residues. Trimming removed 5 bases at V and 0 bases at J, with 8 bases between. CDR3 sequence: CAISTDTSNQPQHF. CDR3 coding DNA: TGTGCCATCAGTACCGACACTAGCAATCAGCCCCAGCATTTT.

This chain joins TRBV30 and TRBJ1-3; D may be TRBD1 (5 bases). The CDR3 consists of 13 residues. Deletions cut 3 bases from V and 4 bases from J, with 10 bases between. The V gene's germline CDR1 is GTSNPN and CDR2 SVGIG (reference sequence). CDR3 protein: CAWRGADGNTIYF. The CDR3 DNA reads TGTGCCTGGAGAGGGGCAGACGGAAACACCATATATTTT. Drawing the rest from reference TRBV30 and TRBJ1-3, the complete variable domain is SQTIHQWPATLVQPVGSPLSLECTVEGTSNPNLYWYRQAAGRGLQLLFYSVGIGQISSEVPQNLSASRPQDRQFILSSKKLLLSDSGFYLCAWRGADGNTIYFGEGSWLTVV.

The chain combines TRBV9 with TRBJ2-7; 8 nucleotides align to TRBD2. With 0 bases clipped from V and 7 bases from J, the junction kept 6 bases outside the gene matches. Germline lookup yields CDR1 SGDLS and CDR2 YYNGEE. The CDR3 has 14 residues. The CDR3: CASSVGTGGGEQYF. As DNA, the CDR3 is TGTGCCAGCAGCGTAGGGACGGGAGGGGGGGAGCAGTACTTC.

This chain connects TRBV28 to TRBJ1-2, with 7 bases that match TRBD1. Losses at the gene ends were 6 bases for V and 1 base for J; bases not matched to a gene: 5. Germline CDR1 reads MDHEN; CDR2 reads SYDVKM. The CDR3 is made up of 14 amino acids. The CDR3 reads CASSRGQFNYGYTF. The DNA for the CDR3 is TGTGCCAGCAGCCGGGGACAGTTTAACTATGGCTACACCTTC.

This sequence joins TRBV5-1 and TRBJ2-5, with 10 bases identical to TRBD2. The germline CDR1 and CDR2 sequences are SGHRS and YFSETQ. The CDR3 is made up of 17 amino acids. The trim removed 0 bases at V and 2 bases at J, leaving 7 bases unmatched. CDR3 region: CASSLAGSSGGQETQYF. CDR3 DNA sequence: TGCGCCAGCAGCTTGGCCGGTTCTAGCGGGGGTCAAGAGACCCAGTACTTC.

V is TRBV19 and J is TRBJ2-5; TRBD2 might be the D (5 bases). Per the germline V gene, CDR1 is LNHDA and CDR2 is SQIVND (reference sequence). The CDR3 is 15 residues long. Deletions cut 5 bases from V and 6 bases from J, with 19 bases between. CDR3 sequence reads: CASSPHDGVPQTQYF. The DNA for the CDR3 is TGTGCCAGTAGTCCACACGACGGGGTACCACAGACCCAGTACTTC.

The genes are TRBV4-3 and TRBJ2-7; D is ambiguous. Germline lookup yields CDR1 LGHNA and CDR2 YSLEER. The CDR3 consists of 16 residues. Trimming removed 0 bases at V and 2 bases at J, with 14 bases between. CDR3 nucleotide sequence: TGCGCCAGCAGCCAAGATTTCCCCGGGTCAACCTACGAGCAGTACTTC. It specifies CASSQDFPGSTYEQYF.

This chain joins TRBV5-1 and TRBJ2-2, with a tentative D call TRBD2 (6 bases). Germline CDR1 and CDR2: SGHRS and YFSETQ. Between the trimmed V and J ends, which lost 2 bases and 2 bases, there was a span of 10 bases. The CDR3 runs 15 residues. CDR3 DNA sequence: TGCGCCAGCAGCTTCCGGGACTTAAACACCGGGGAGCTGTTTTTT. This codes for CASSFRDLNTGELFF.

V is TRBV10-3 and J is TRBJ1-3, with D possibly being TRBD1 (6 bases). Between the trimmed V and J ends, which lost 6 bases and 0 bases, there was a span of 9 bases. The CDR3 consists of 14 residues. Germline CDR1 reads ENHRY; CDR2 reads SYGVKD. The CDR3 spells CAIRRDNSGNTIYF. Here the CDR3 DNA reads TGTGCCATCAGAAGGGACAACTCTGGAAACACCATATATTTT.

The chain joins TRBV6-1 to TRBJ1-2; 8 bases are a match to TRBD1. The CDR3 is made up of 12 amino acids. The V segment lost 6 bases and the J segment 3 bases; nucleotides outside the gene matches: 0. The V gene's germline CDR1 is MNHNS and CDR2 SASEGT. The CDR3 reads CASRTGDYGYTF. The CDR3 DNA follows: TGTGCCAGCAGGACAGGGGACTATGGCTACACCTTC.

The chain recombines TRBV7-9 with TRBJ1-4; the D is unclear. V dropped 5 bases and J dropped 8 bases, with 21 bases sitting between them. CDR1 SEHNR and CDR2 FQNEAQ come from the germline V gene (reference sequence). The CDR3 extends over 16 amino acids. The CDR3 DNA sequence: TGTGCCAGCAGCCCCGAGAGACGTAGCGGGAGGGAAAAACTGTTTTTT. Its translation: CASSPERRSGREKLFF.

The rearrangement links TRBV19 to TRBJ2-5; 10 positions match TRBD2. V gave up 3 bases and J gave up 5 bases; unmatched junction bases: 9. This CDR3 is built from 16 residues. Germline V lookup: CDR1 LNHDA, CDR2 SQIVND (reference sequence). The CDR3 coding sequence is TGTGCCAGTAGTATCGTTAGCGGGAGGTCGAGGGAGACCCAGTACTTC. The encoded protein is CASSIVSGRSRETQYF.

The chain employs TRBV2 and TRBJ2-5; possibly TRBD2 for D (5 bases). The CDR3 is 13 residues long. Germline assignment: CDR1 SNHLY and CDR2 FYNNEI. V gave up 8 bases and J gave up 14 bases, with 24 bases separating them. The CDR3 DNA is TGTGCCAGCTCTGAAGGGCGGGCCCTCTCGTATTACTTC. Translation gives CASSEGRALSYYF.

This rearrangement joins TRBV30 to TRBJ2-7; TRBD1 agrees at 7 bases. CDR3 length: 12 residues. Germline values: CDR1 GTSNPN, CDR2 SVGIG (reference sequence). V was clipped by 1 base and J by 6 bases; unmatched bases: 3. This CDR3 reads CAWSETGIEQYF. The CDR3 DNA follows: TGTGCCTGGAGTGAGACAGGGATCGAGCAGTACTTC.

The rearrangement joins TRBV6-1 to TRBJ1-6; D is perhaps TRBD1 (5 bases). Germline assignment: CDR1 MNHNS and CDR2 SASEGT. Trimming took off 8 bases at V and 6 bases at J, with 17 bases between the two ends. The CDR3 is made up of 15 amino acids. In DNA, the CDR3 is TGTGCCAGCGGGCCGGCGCAGGGTCTTAATTCACCCCTCCACTTT. It codes for CASGPAQGLNSPLHF.